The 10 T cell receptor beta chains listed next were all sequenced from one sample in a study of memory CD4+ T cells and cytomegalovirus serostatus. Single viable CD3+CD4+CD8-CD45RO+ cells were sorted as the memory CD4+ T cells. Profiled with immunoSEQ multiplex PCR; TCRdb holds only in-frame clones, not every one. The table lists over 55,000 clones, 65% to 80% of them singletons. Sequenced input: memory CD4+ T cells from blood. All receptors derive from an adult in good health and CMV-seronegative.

The CDR3 DNA reads as TGTGCCAGCAGTTCCGGGAGGACCTATAATTCACCCCTCCACTTT. Translation: CASSSGRTYNSPLHF. This rearrangement joins TRBV6-5 to TRBJ1-6, with D hard to call. The germline CDR1 and CDR2 sequences are MNHEY and SVGAGI. Trimming stripped 4 bases from V and 2 bases from J, with 9 bases between. The CDR3 sequence is 15 residues long.

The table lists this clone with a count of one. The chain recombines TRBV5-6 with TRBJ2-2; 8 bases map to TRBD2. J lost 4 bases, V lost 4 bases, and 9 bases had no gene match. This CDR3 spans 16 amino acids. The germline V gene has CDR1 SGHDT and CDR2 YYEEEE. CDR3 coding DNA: TGTGCCAGCAGCCGCGAACTAGCGGAAGGCACCGGGGAGCTGTTTTTT. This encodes CASSRELAEGTGELFF.

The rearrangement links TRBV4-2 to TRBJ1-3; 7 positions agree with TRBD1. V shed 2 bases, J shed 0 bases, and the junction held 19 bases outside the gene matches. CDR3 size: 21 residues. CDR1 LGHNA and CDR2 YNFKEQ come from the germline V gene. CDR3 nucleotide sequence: TGTGCCAGCAGCCAACTGACAGGGAACGCTCTGACGGAGAGCTCTGGAAACACCATATATTTT. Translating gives CASSQLTGNALTESSGNTIYF.

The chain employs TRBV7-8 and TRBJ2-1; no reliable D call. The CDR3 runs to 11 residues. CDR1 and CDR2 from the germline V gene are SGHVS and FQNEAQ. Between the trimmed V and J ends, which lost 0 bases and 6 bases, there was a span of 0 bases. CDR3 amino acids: CASSLANEQFF. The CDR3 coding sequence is TGTGCCAGCAGCTTAGCCAATGAGCAGTTCTTC.

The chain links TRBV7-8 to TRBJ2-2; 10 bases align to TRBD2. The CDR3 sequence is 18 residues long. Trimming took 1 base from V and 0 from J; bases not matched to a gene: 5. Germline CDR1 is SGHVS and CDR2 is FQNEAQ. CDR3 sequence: CASSLGTSGSSNTGELFF. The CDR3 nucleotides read TGTGCCAGCAGCTTAGGGACTAGCGGATCTTCGAACACCGGGGAGCTGTTTTTT.

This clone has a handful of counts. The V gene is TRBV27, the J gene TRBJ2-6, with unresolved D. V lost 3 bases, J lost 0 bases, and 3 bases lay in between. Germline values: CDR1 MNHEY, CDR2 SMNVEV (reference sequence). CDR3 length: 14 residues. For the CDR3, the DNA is TGTGCCAGCAGTTTCGGCTCTGGGGCCAACGTCCTGACTTTC. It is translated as CASSFGSGANVLTF.

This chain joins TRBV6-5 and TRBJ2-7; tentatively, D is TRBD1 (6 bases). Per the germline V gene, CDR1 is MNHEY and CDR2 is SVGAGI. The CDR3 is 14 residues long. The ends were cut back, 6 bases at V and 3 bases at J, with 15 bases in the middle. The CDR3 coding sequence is TGTGCCAGCAGCCCCGGCTGGGGGCGCTACGAGCAGTACTTC. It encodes CASSPGWGRYEQYF.

CDR3 protein: CASIGSGDVGGGYTF. CDR3 sequence (DNA): TGTGCCAGCATAGGATCAGGGGATGTTGGTGGTGGCTACACCTTC. V is TRBV2 and J is TRBJ1-2; D might be TRBD1 (6 bases). CDR1 and CDR2 from the germline V gene are SNHLY and FYNNEI. V was shortened by 7 bases and J by 7 bases, with 22 bases between the two germline ends. The CDR3 sequence is 15 residues long.

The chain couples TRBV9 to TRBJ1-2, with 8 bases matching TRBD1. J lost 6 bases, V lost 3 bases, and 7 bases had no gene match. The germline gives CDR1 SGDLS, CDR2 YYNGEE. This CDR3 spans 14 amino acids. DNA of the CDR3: TGTGCCAGCAGCGCCTCCCAGGGGGCGCATGGCTACACCTTC. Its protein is CASSASQGAHGYTF.

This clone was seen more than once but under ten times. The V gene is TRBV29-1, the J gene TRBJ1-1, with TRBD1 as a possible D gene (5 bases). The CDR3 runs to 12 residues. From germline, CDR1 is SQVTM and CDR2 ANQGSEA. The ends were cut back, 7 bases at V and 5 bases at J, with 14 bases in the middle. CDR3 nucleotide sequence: TGCAGCGCAGGGAGGTTGGGGACTGAAGCTTTCTTT. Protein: CSAGRLGTEAFF.